Shown below are 20 T cell receptor beta chains from a single sample sequenced in a study of T cell responses to AZD1222 COVID-19 vaccine. Assay: immunoSEQ multiplex PCR; the TCRdb copy retains only in-frame clones and omits some. The sample contains tens of thousands of clones, 65% to 85% of which appear only once. Sequences were derived from peripheral blood, sampled 28 days after the second AZD1222 dose. The receptors derive from an adult who received the AZD1222 COVID-19 vaccine.

CDR3 coding DNA: TGTGCCAGCAGTGAGCGGACAGGGGGAAATGGGTCACCCCTCCACTTT. It specifies CASSERTGGNGSPLHF. This chain uses TRBV6-1 with TRBJ1-6, with 10 positions matching TRBD1. Germline V CDR1 and CDR2: MNHNS, SASEGT. This CDR3 comprises 16 residues. With 3 bases clipped from V and 10 bases from J, the junction kept 9 bases outside the gene matches.

The table lists this clone with a count of one. J is TRBJ1-5 and V is TRBV28; 7 bases match TRBD1. This CDR3 region has 14 residues. V shed 5 bases and J 3 bases; nucleotides not matched to a gene: 4. Germline lookup yields CDR1 MDHEN and CDR2 SYDVKM. The CDR3 DNA reads TGTGCCAGCAGTCAGGGGGGGTTCAATCAGCCCCAGCATTTT. Its protein is CASSQGGFNQPQHF.

The chain has TRBV28 and TRBJ2-3; 8 nucleotides line up with TRBD2. This CDR3 comprises 16 residues. CDR1 is MDHEN, CDR2 SYDVKM, per germline. V lost 5 bases and J lost 1; bases outside the gene matches: 8. The CDR3 is CASSPTSGLGTDTQYF. The DNA for the CDR3 is TGTGCCAGCAGTCCAACTAGCGGTCTCGGCACAGATACGCAGTATTTT. Complete variable domain (other parts from reference TRBV28 and TRBJ2-3): DVKVTQSSRYLVKRTGEKVFLECVQDMDHENMFWYRQDPGLGLRLIYFSYDVKMKEKGDIPEGYSVSREKKERFSLILESASTNQTSMYLCASSPTSGLGTDTQYFGPGTRLTVL.

CDR3 sequence: CASSSITGAVNEKLFF. In nucleotides, the CDR3 is TGTGCCAGCAGCTCTATTACAGGGGCGGTAAATGAAAAACTGTTTTTT. The chain is built from TRBV7-9 and TRBJ1-4; 7 bases fit TRBD1. This CDR3 has 16 amino acids. Trimming removed 4 bases from V and 5 bases from J; junction bases left unmatched: 10. The germline V gene encodes CDR1 SEHNR and CDR2 FQNEAQ (reference sequence).

The chain couples TRBV6-5 to TRBJ1-5; D gene uncertain. Between the trimmed V and J ends, which lost 6 bases and 7 bases, there was a span of 16 bases. CDR1 and CDR2 from the germline V gene are MNHEY and SVGAGI. The CDR3 consists of 14 residues. The CDR3 DNA reads as TGTGCCAGCAGCCCCGGGAGGGTGACACAGCCCCAGCATTTT. This gives the protein CASSPGRVTQPQHF.

This chain joins TRBV7-8 and TRBJ2-2, with 8 bases matching TRBD1. J lost 6 bases, V lost 5 bases, and 8 bases had no gene match. Per the germline V gene, CDR1 is SGHVS and CDR2 is FQNEAQ. The CDR3 is made up of 15 amino acids. CDR3 amino acids: CASSRTGWFSGELFF. In DNA form, the CDR3 reads TGTGCCAGCAGCCGGACAGGGTGGTTCTCCGGGGAGCTGTTTTTT.

The V call is TRBV18, the J call TRBJ2-7; D uncertain. V dropped 0 bases and J dropped 0 bases, with 9 bases sitting between them. The germline V gene has CDR1 KGHSH and CDR2 LQKENI. The length of the CDR3 is 15 residues. The CDR3 nucleotides read TGTGCCAGCTCACCACCGAACACTGTCTCCTACGAGCAGTACTTC. Its protein product is CASSPPNTVSYEQYF.

The chain has TRBV18 and TRBJ1-1, with TRBD1 as a possible D gene (6 bases). The CDR3 contains 16 residues. Germline loops: CDR1 KGHSH, CDR2 LQKENI. Trimming removed 4 bases at V and 3 bases at J, with 18 bases between. The CDR3 protein is CASSQGVEFSDTEAFF. The CDR3 DNA follows: TGTGCCAGCTCACAGGGGGTCGAGTTCTCGGACACTGAAGCTTTCTTT.

This chain joins TRBV18 and TRBJ1-1, with TRBD1 as a possible D gene (6 bases). Germline CDR1 is KGHSH and CDR2 is LQKENI. The CDR3 spans 16 residues. V lost 5 bases, J lost 4 bases, and 20 bases lay in between. CDR3 DNA: TGTGCCAGCTCATCTCAGGGAGCGGGAGGGGGCACTGAAGCTTTCTTT. Protein sequence: CASSSQGAGGGTEAFF.

J is TRBJ1-6 and V is TRBV12-3 or TRBV12-4; D perhaps matches TRBD1 (5 bases). CDR3 length: 12 residues. V gave up 5 bases and J gave up 7 bases, with 6 bases separating them. For the CDR3, the DNA is TGTGCCAGCAGTCGACAGAATTCACCCCTCCACTTT. The encoded protein is CASSRQNSPLHF.

V is TRBV5-1 and J is TRBJ1-2, with TRBD1 matching over 8 bases. The V segment lost 4 bases and the J segment 5 bases; nucleotides outside the gene matches: 19. Germline loops: CDR1 SGHRS, CDR2 YFSETQ. The CDR3 loop spans 18 amino acids. The CDR3 DNA follows: TGCGCCAGCAGCGGTCAAAAAGTTGGCAGGGGGCAAAGATATGGCTACACCTTC. As protein: CASSGQKVGRGQRYGYTF.

The V gene is TRBV20-1, the J gene TRBJ2-2; the match to TRBD1 covers 10 bases. The V gene's germline CDR1 is DFQATT and CDR2 SNEGSKA (reference sequence). Losses at the gene ends were 3 bases for V and 0 bases for J; bases not matched to a gene: 7. This CDR3 has 17 residues. This CDR3 is CSASGYGQGANTGELFF. The CDR3 DNA sequence: TGCAGTGCTAGTGGCTACGGACAGGGGGCGAACACCGGGGAGCTGTTTTTT.

The chain employs TRBV18 and TRBJ2-7; possibly TRBD1 for D (5 bases). CDR1 and CDR2 from the germline V gene are KGHSH and LQKENI. The CDR3 covers 17 residues. Trimming pared 2 bases from V and 0 bases from J, leaving 17 bases between. The CDR3 DNA reads as TGTGCCAGCTCACCAATTTCGACAGAATTATCCTCCTACGAGCAGTACTTC. It encodes CASSPISTELSSYEQYF.

By its share, this clone is medium-sized. V gene TRBV9 combines with J gene TRBJ1-4; D possibly corresponds to TRBD1 (6 bases). This CDR3 has 14 residues. Trimming removed 2 bases at V and 6 bases at J, with 11 bases between. Germline lookup yields CDR1 SGDLS and CDR2 YYNGEE. This chain's CDR3 is CASSVTGNDEKLFF. DNA of the CDR3: TGTGCCAGCAGCGTTACAGGGAACGATGAAAAACTGTTTTTT.

The chain recombines TRBV18 with TRBJ1-1; D not resolved. Germline CDR1 is KGHSH and CDR2 is LQKENI. V was clipped by 2 bases and J by 1 base, with 5 bases between them. This CDR3 is 13 amino acids long. The CDR3 nucleotides read TGTGCCAGCTCACCATCCGAGAACACTGAAGCTTTCTTT. Its protein is CASSPSENTEAFF.

This chain joins TRBV6-6 and TRBJ2-7; possibly TRBD1 for D (6 bases). This CDR3 comprises 15 residues. Between the trimmed V and J ends, which lost 7 bases and 4 bases, there was a span of 20 bases. The V gene's germline CDR1 is MNHNY and CDR2 SVGAGI (reference sequence). CDR3 sequence (DNA): TGTGCCAGCAAATCTCAGGGGCCCACGGGGTACGAGCAGTACTTC. Residues: CASKSQGPTGYEQYF.

The chain carries TRBV6-4 and TRBJ1-1; 9 bases align to TRBD1. The V gene's germline CDR1 is MRHNA and CDR2 SNTAGT. Germline trimming cut 4 bases from V and 8 bases from J; bases unmatched to any gene: 5. The CDR3 covers 13 residues. In DNA, the CDR3 is TGTGCCAGCAGTGGAACAGGGGGCGGCGAAGCTTTCTTT. This translates into CASSGTGGGEAFF.

This clone has more than one count but fewer than ten. CDR3 DNA sequence: TGTGCTAGTGGTTTGTCCGGGACAGGGGAGCGGGGGGAGCAGTACTTC. It codes for CASGLSGTGERGEQYF. The chain recombines TRBV12-5 with TRBJ2-7; 10 nucleotides agree with TRBD1. Germline V gives CDR1 LGHNT, CDR2 FRNRAP. The CDR3 is 16 amino acids. Losses at the gene ends were 2 bases for V and 7 bases for J; bases not matched to a gene: 11.

This rearrangement joins TRBV30 to TRBJ1-1; unclear D gene. The ends were cut back, 1 base at V and 8 bases at J, with 8 bases in the middle. CDR1 and CDR2 (germline): GTSNPN, SVGIG (reference sequence). This CDR3 spans 11 amino acids. The CDR3, as DNA: TGTGCCTGGAGTGATCGGCGGGAAGCTTTCTTT. As protein: CAWSDRREAFF. The whole variable domain, remainder taken from reference TRBV30 and TRBJ1-1, is SQTIHQWPATLVQPVGSPLSLECTVEGTSNPNLYWYRQAAGRGLQLLFYSVGIGQISSEVPQNLSASRPQDRQFILSSKKLLLSDSGFYLCAWSDRREAFFGQGTRLTVV.

The chain recombines TRBV5-4 with TRBJ2-2, with 8 bases matching TRBD1. Germline trimming cut 6 bases from V and 5 bases from J; bases unmatched to any gene: 6. The CDR3 extends over 14 amino acids. Germline lookup yields CDR1 SGHNT and CDR2 YYREEE (reference sequence). CDR3 residues: CASTRGRGTGELFF. Here the CDR3 DNA reads TGTGCCAGCACCAGGGGGCGTGGGACCGGGGAGCTGTTTTTT. The whole variable domain, remainder taken from reference TRBV5-4 and TRBJ2-2, is ETGVTQSPTHLIKTRGQQVTLRCSSQSGHNTVSWYQQALGQGPQFIFQYYREEENGRGNFPPRFSGLQFPNYSSELNVNALELDDSALYLCASTRGRGTGELFFGEGSRLTVL.